This TCR beta chain originates from a study of blood T cells in healthy people across ages. Whole-study results and caveats: Estimates based on one million T cells were treated as lower bounds. Correlation between TCR beta diversity and naive T cell percentage was strong.

In this sample, this clonotype turned up a few times. Its antigen remains unknown. V gave up 6 bases and J gave up 6 bases, with 18 bases separating them. The V gene's germline CDR1 is MNHEY and CDR2 SVGEGT. The CDR3 spans 15 residues. Using a J-beta primer mix together with a sample-barcoded 5' primer, a second PCR was run for about 7 to 12 cycles. Every sample produced at least 3 million CDR3-containing paired-end reads. One entry per CDR3 protein, called by TCRdb with MiXCR from the 5' RACE reads. Counted here are around 2 million distinct CDR3 sequences, approximately 40% occurring once; the ten biggest clones make up about 23%.

The sequencing sample was made of blood. This sequence was found in a human donor in good health. J is TRBJ2-1 and V is TRBV6-2 or TRBV6-3, with D unclear. CDR3 DNA sequence: TGTGCCAGCAGCTCCTTTAATACCCGGACCAATGAGCAGTTCTTC. Translating it yields CASSSFNTRTNEQFF.